This TCR beta chain derives from a study of T cells in narcolepsy. Study background: Healthy controls were enrolled alongside patients with narcolepsy type 1 or type 2.

A remark on this clone: Its antigen remains unidentified.

Repertoires were generated with immunoSEQ multiplex PCR, while TCRdb's copy carries only in-frame clones and drops some. Of some 30,000 clones listed, 82% were seen once; the top ten hold approximately 1%. Findings of the study overall: Same-patient CSF and blood CD4+ T cell clonotypes included HCRT-specific and TRIB2-specific autoreactive ones.

This receptor was taken from a human donor with narcolepsy. The sample consisted of CD45RA- memory CD4+ T cells from PBMCs.

The CDR3 is CASSEGLRGRSEKLFF. CDR3 sequence (DNA): TGTGCCAGCAGTGAAGGACTGAGGGGGCGTTCTGAAAAACTGTTTTTT. The J gene is TRBJ1-4, the V gene TRBV2; TRBD1 matches at 7 bases. This CDR3 has 16 amino acids. The germline gives CDR1 SNHLY, CDR2 FYNNEI. V shed 1 base and J 7 bases; nucleotides not matched to a gene: 9.